This TCR beta chain is drawn from a study of cytomegalovirus exposure and HLA in healthy donors. Study as a whole: Earlier sequencing of 150 million to 200 million T cells yielded under 120 million unique TCR beta sequences. An early data release held some 89 million unique TCRs from HLA-typed donors.

60 Vbeta and 13 Jbeta primers were used in PCR. Repertoires were generated with immunoSEQ multiplex PCR, while TCRdb's copy carries only in-frame clones and drops some. The data contain 150,000 to 200,000 clones, under 70% of them singletons. Comment on this clone: Its matching antigen is unknown.

Study outcomes and limitations: According to reports, the classifier identified cytomegalovirus status with high specificity and sensitivity.

Germline V gives CDR1 SGHKS, CDR2 YYEKEE (reference sequence). This CDR3 comprises 17 residues. V lost 4 bases and J lost 0; bases outside the gene matches: 12. The clonotype was recovered from a man aged 25 to 40 in good health and CMV-seropositive. V is TRBV5-5 and J is TRBJ1-1; 7 bases align to TRBD1. Sequencing was done on a sample of PBMCs. CDR3 residues: CASSPKIRDSMNTEAFF. The CDR3 DNA is TGTGCCAGCAGCCCAAAAATCCGGGACAGCATGAACACTGAAGCTTTCTTT.